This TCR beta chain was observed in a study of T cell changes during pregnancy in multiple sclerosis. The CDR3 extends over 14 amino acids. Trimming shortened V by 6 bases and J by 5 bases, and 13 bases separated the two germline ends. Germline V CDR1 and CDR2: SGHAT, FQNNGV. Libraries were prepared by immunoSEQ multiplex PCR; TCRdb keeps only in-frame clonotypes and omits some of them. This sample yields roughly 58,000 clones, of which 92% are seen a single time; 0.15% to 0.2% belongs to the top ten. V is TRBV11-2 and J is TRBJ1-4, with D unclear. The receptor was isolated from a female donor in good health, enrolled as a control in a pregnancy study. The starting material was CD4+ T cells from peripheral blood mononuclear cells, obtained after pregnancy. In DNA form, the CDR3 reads TGTGCCAGCAGTCCCGGGTTCTTAAATGAAAAACTGTTTTTT. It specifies CASSPGFLNEKLFF.